These 10 T cell receptor beta chains were all obtained from the same sample, sequenced in a study of cytomegalovirus exposure and HLA in healthy donors (dated by TCRdb to about 2017). Libraries came from the immunoSEQ multiplex PCR assay. For the multiplex PCR, a mixture combining 60 forward primers for TCR Vbeta segments and 13 reverse primers for TCR Jbeta segments was used. TCRdb stores this immuneACCESS table with in-frame sequences only. Part of the clones is absent; in the studies checked, under half of the shortfall reflects unresolved V genes, and no reason is known for the rest. The sample contains roughly 180,000 clones, approximately 80% of them found a single time. Approximately 1.2% of the sample goes to the ten largest clones. The material sequenced was PBMCs. All receptors come from a man aged 25-45 years in good health and CMV-seronegative.

CDR3 DNA sequence: TGTGCCAGCAGCGTGCACACGAACACCGGGGAGCTGTTTTTT. As protein: CASSVHTNTGELFF. The chain has TRBV9 and TRBJ2-2, with D hard to call. This CDR3 is built from 14 residues. Germline V gene lookup returns CDR1 SGDLS and CDR2 YYNGEE. Trimming removed 2 bases at V and 0 bases at J, with 5 bases between.

This sequence joins TRBV27 and TRBJ1-4, with 7 bases aligning to TRBD1. This CDR3 has 16 residues. Germline lookup yields CDR1 MNHEY and CDR2 SMNVEV (reference sequence). J lost 0 bases, V lost 5 bases, and 6 bases had no gene match. CDR3 loop: CASSPGTVPTNEKLFF. CDR3 sequence (DNA): TGTGCCAGCAGTCCCGGGACAGTTCCAACTAATGAAAAACTGTTTTTT.

The J gene is TRBJ1-5, the V gene TRBV4-1; TRBD1 might be the D (6 bases). Germline V gene data show CDR1 as MGHRA and CDR2 as YSYEKL. Trimming pared 3 bases from V and 4 bases from J, leaving 19 bases between. The CDR3 is 17 residues long. The CDR3 coding sequence is TGCGCCAGCAGCCAGGGTGGACAGACCAATTTAAATCAGCCCCAGCATTTT. The encoded protein is CASSQGGQTNLNQPQHF.

V and J are TRBV5-6 and TRBJ1-3; D remains unclear. The CDR3 totals 16 residues. The germline gives CDR1 SGHDT, CDR2 YYEEEE. Trimming left V 4 bases short and J 4 bases short, with 18 bases between. In DNA form, the CDR3 reads TGTGCCAGCAGCCTTTATCTAGCGGCTTCCGGAAACACCATATATTTT. Translating it yields CASSLYLAASGNTIYF.

This clone turned up a few times. CDR3 nucleotide sequence: TGTGCCAGCAGTTCAGTTGTTCAGGGTTCCCAGCATTTT. Protein sequence: CASSSVVQGSQHF. The chain has TRBV2 and TRBJ1-5; possibly TRBD1 for D (5 bases). V dropped 5 bases and J dropped 11 bases, with 16 bases sitting between them. Germline V lookup: CDR1 SNHLY, CDR2 FYNNEI. There are 13 residues in the CDR3.

The V call is TRBV5-1, the J call TRBJ1-2; 9 bases map to TRBD1. Germline V gene sequence: CDR1 SGHRS, CDR2 YFSETQ. With V trimmed by 4 bases and J by 7 bases, 11 bases remained unmatched. The CDR3 runs to 15 residues. The DNA of the CDR3 is TGCGCCAGCAGCGCCGGGACAGGGCTAGCTGTTGGCTACACCTTC. It codes for CASSAGTGLAVGYTF.

The CDR3 protein is CASSLSRRHEQYF. The CDR3 nucleotides read TGTGCCAGCAGTTTATCGAGGCGGCACGAGCAGTACTTC. The chain has TRBV27 and TRBJ2-7; no definite D call. CDR1 is MNHEY and CDR2 is SMNVEV in the germline V gene (reference sequence). The CDR3 length is 13 residues. The germline V and J ends were trimmed by 0 bases and 5 bases, with 8 bases remaining between them.

This clone came up a few times. The rearrangement links TRBV2 to TRBJ1-6; D is ambiguous. The V end lost 3 bases, the J end lost 6 bases, and 9 bases lay between the germline ends. The CDR3 sequence is 14 residues long. Germline CDR1 is SNHLY and CDR2 is FYNNEI. The CDR3 region is CASSDSTSNSPLHF. CDR3 DNA: TGTGCCAGCAGTGATTCCACTTCTAATTCACCCCTCCACTTT.

This chain uses TRBV5-1 with TRBJ2-1, with TRBD1 matching 9 bases. Germline lookup yields CDR1 SGHRS and CDR2 YFSETQ. The CDR3 length is 16 residues. V lost 0 bases and J lost 0; bases outside the gene matches: 1. CDR3 sequence: CASSLGDRVSYNEQFF. The CDR3 bases are TGCGCCAGCAGCTTGGGGGACAGGGTCTCCTACAATGAGCAGTTCTTC.

This rearrangement joins TRBV5-5 to TRBJ1-5; 7 bases fit TRBD1. CDR1 and CDR2 from the germline V gene are SGHKS and YYEKEE (reference sequence). There are 18 residues in the CDR3. Trimming took 4 bases from V and 1 from J; bases not matched to a gene: 14. The CDR3 protein is CASSLRLGTEASNQPQHF. The CDR3, as DNA: TGTGCCAGCAGCCTAAGACTGGGGACAGAAGCGAGCAATCAGCCCCAGCATTTT.